This T cell receptor (beta chain) comes out of a study of cytomegalovirus exposure and HLA in healthy donors. Study-level points and caveats: Owing to their indistinguishability, certain V segments, notably TRBV6-2 and TRBV6-3, were excluded. Compared with the roughly 700-donor mean, an Asian-associated ancestry cluster reportedly had fewer N-insertions, according to a later analysis.

This CDR3 comprises 16 residues. Germline values: CDR1 LGHNA, CDR2 YSLEER. The junction had 13 bases not matched to a gene; V was cut back by 1 base and J by 8 bases. Regarding this clone: Its antigen is not identified.

60 Vbeta and 13 Jbeta primers were used in PCR. Method: immunoSEQ multiplex PCR; TCRdb's copy keeps in-frame clones and lacks some. The sample lists tens of thousands of clones, more than 80% occurring once. The rearrangement joins TRBV4-3 to TRBJ2-7, with 8 bases fitting TRBD2. Sequenced input: PBMCs. The TCR originated in a woman in her twenties or thirties in good health and CMV-seronegative. The CDR3 DNA reads TGCGCCAGCAGCCAAGTATACTCGCGGGGGGCTTCGAAGCAGTACTTC. Translation gives CASSQVYSRGASKQYF.